This T cell receptor (beta chain) was identified during a study of somatic mutations in T cells in chronic GVHD (TCRdb year 2020). For sorting, staining was done with anti-CD3, anti-CD4, anti-CD8 and a Vbeta20 antibody from the IOTest Beta Mark kit on a FACSAria III, reaching purity above 97%. Peripheral blood was collected in sodium heparin tubes and mononuclear cells were isolated by Ficoll-Paque PLUS density gradient centrifugation. CD4+ Vbeta20+, CD4+ Vbeta20-, and CD8+ T cell fractions were FACS-sorted before TCRbeta deep sequencing. This clone was seen a handful of times. Its binding antigen is unknown. One base away there is no much larger clone; base qualities are not given. V loses 1 base of germline sequence and J loses 5 bases, and the interval between the two ends is 11 bases. The CDR3 holds 14 amino acids from the cysteine to the phenylalanine. Only CDR3 DNA is held: 42 bases, read in frame from base 1. CDR1 and CDR2, per the germline V gene (reference sequence), are LNHDA and SQIVND.

Genomic DNA was isolated and then used for TCRbeta deep sequencing. TCRbeta CDR3 sequencing and initial data processing were performed with the immunoSEQ assay as a commercial service. As for the authors' bioinformatics: IMGT was used to annotate V, D, J genes, while reads were demultiplexed, adapter and primer sequences were stripped out, and similar clones were merged through frequency-ratio clustering. TCRdb retrieved this table from immuneACCESS and kept in-frame rearrangements only. Not all clones are present; in checked studies, unresolved V genes account for under half, and no reason is known for the remainder. Clonal size and the V and J genes are those of that table, whereas D and trimming came from the DNA. Counted in this sample were some 13,000 clones; roughly 75% of them appeared once. The top ten hold about a third of the sample.

Sequenced input: Vbeta20-negative CD4+ T cells from blood. According to the study, the label for this sample's cell subset or site signals: CD4+ T cells sorted as TCR Vbeta20 negative by flow cytometry. The receptor was isolated from a male patient in his 50s with chronic graft-versus-host disease. Donor T cells from the graft may be present among the T cells after a transplant. The chain links TRBV19 with TRBJ2-5; perhaps TRBD1 is the D gene, with 6 bases matching. The CDR3 region: CASSIGRGIETQYF. The DNA is TGTGCCAGTAGTATAGGTAGGGGGATTGAGACCCAGTACTTC.